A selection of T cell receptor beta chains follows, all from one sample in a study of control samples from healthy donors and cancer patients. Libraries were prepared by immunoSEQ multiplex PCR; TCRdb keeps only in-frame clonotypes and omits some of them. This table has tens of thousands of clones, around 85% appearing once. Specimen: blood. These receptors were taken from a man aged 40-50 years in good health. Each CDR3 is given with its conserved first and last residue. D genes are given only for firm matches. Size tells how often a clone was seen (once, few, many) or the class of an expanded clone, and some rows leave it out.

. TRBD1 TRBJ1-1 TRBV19 TGTGCCAGTAGTCCCCGACAGGGGCAGAACACTGAAGCTTTCTTT CASSPRQGQNTEAFF
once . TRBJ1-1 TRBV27 TGTGCCAGCAGGCAGAGGGGGGGGCAGGCTGAAGCTTTCTTT CASRQRGGQAEAFF
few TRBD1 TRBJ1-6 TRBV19 TGTGCCACCGGGACAGGGGGTTTTTCACCCCTCCACTTT CATGTGGFSPLHF
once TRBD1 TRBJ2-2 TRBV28 TGTGCCAGCAGTGGACAGGGGACGAACACCGGGGAGCTGTTTTTT CASSGQGTNTGELFF
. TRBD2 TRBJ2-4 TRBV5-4 TGTGCCAGCAGCACAGGACTAGCGGGGTTGCAAAACATTCAGTACTTC CASSTGLAGLQNIQYF
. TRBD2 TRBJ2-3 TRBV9 TGTGCCAGCAGCCTACACCCACGGGAGGGCACAGATACGCAGTATTTT CASSLHPREGTDTQYF
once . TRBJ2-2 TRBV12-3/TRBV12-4 TGTGCCAGCAGTTTAGTTACCGGGGAGCTGTTTTTT CASSLVTGELFF
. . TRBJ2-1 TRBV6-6 TGTGCCAGCAGTTACGATGGCAGTACGAATGAGCAGTTCTTC CASSYDGSTNEQFF
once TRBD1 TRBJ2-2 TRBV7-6 TGTGCCAGCAGCTTATGGGACAGGGGGGAGCTGTTTTTT CASSLWDRGELFF
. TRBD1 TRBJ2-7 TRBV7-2 TGTGCCAGCAGCTTAGCGAGCAGGGGGACCTACGAGCAGTACTTC CASSLASRGTYEQYF
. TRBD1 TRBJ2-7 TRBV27 TGTGCCAGCAGCTCTAGGGGACAGGGAAGGATAAGCGGGCAGTACTTC CASSSRGQGRISGQYF
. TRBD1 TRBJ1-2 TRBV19 TGTGCCAGTAGTAGTGCCGGGACAGGGAACTATGGCTACACCTTC CASSSAGTGNYGYTF
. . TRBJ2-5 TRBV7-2 TGTGCCAGCAGCTTAGCGGGCACCCAAGAGACCCAGTACTTC CASSLAGTQETQYF
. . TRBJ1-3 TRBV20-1 TGCAGTGCTAGAGCGGGAAACACCATATATTTT CSARAGNTIYF
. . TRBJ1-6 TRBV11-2 TGTGCCAGCAGCTTGTCAGGGGATAATTCACCCCTCCACTTT CASSLSGDNSPLHF
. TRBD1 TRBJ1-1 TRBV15 TGTGCCACCAGCGGACAGGGAGGAACTGAAGCTTTCTTT CATSGQGGTEAFF
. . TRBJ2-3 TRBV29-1 TGCAGCGTCGCTAACAGGGTCGTAAAAGCAGATACGCAGTATTTT CSVANRVVKADTQYF
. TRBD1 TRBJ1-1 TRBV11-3 TGTGCCAGCACCAGGACAGGGCCTTCTACTGAAGCTTTCTTT CASTRTGPSTEAFF
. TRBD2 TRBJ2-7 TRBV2 TGTGCCAGCACCGGACTAGCGGGCGTCTACGAGCAGTACTTC CASTGLAGVYEQYF
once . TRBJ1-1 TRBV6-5 TGTGCCAGCAGTTTGGACGGTGAAGCTTTCTTT CASSLDGEAFF
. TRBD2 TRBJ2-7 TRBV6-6 TGTGCCAGCAACTCCGGGACTAGCGACTACGAGCAGTACTTC CASNSGTSDYEQYF
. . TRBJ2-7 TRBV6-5 TGTGCCAGCAGTTACTCTTCGGGGGGCGCCTATCCTGAGCAGTACTTC CASSYSSGGAYPEQYF
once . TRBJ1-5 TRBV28 TGTGCCAGCAGTTCTATGGGAGGCAATCAGCCCCAGCATTTT CASSSMGGNQPQHF
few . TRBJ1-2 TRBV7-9 TGTGCCAGCAGCGCTGGGCCTTATGGCTACACCTTC CASSAGPYGYTF
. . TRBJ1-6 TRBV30 TGTGCCTGGACGAGCTCCTATAATTCACCCCTCCACTTT CAWTSSYNSPLHF
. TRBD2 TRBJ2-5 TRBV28 TGTGCCAGCAGTCCCCCAAGACTAGCGGGAGAGGTGGATCCGCTAGGGACCCAGTACTTC CASSPPRLAGEVDPLGTQYF
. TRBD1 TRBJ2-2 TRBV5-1 TGCGCCAGCAGCTCGACAGGGGAGCACACCGGGGAGCTGTTTTTT CASSSTGEHTGELFF
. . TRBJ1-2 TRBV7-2 TGTGCCAGCAGCCCCCCAAGCACAGTGGAGGGGTATGGCTACACCTTC CASSPPSTVEGYGYTF
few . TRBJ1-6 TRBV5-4 TGTGCCAGCAGCCTCCGGACTCTCCAAGGCAATTCACCCCTCCACTTT CASSLRTLQGNSPLHF